A single sample gave rise to the 21 T cell receptor beta chains below, sequenced in a study of cytomegalovirus exposure and HLA in healthy donors. Vbeta (60) and Jbeta (13) primers were used in the PCR. Assay: immunoSEQ multiplex PCR; the TCRdb copy retains only in-frame clones and omits some. The sample includes 130,000 or so clones, over 70% of them seen just once. The specimen was PBMCs. These receptors came from a woman aged 40-49 years in good health and CMV-seropositive.

This sequence joins TRBV19 and TRBJ2-1, with D perhaps TRBD1 (5 bases). The V and J ends lost 6 bases and 8 bases respectively, with 11 bases between them. CDR1 is LNHDA, CDR2 SQIVND, per germline (reference sequence). The CDR3 runs 12 residues. The CDR3 bases are TGTGCCAGTAGGGACATTCCCCATGAGCAGTTCTTC. The encoded protein is CASRDIPHEQFF. The variable domain in full, with the rest retrieved from reference TRBV19 and TRBJ2-1, is DGGITQSPKYLFRKEGQNVTLSCEQNLNHDAMYWYRQDPGQGLRLIYYSQIVNDFQKGDIAEGYSVSREKKESFPLTVTSAQKNPTAFYLCASRDIPHEQFFGPGTRLTVL.

The rearrangement links TRBV5-6 to TRBJ2-6; TRBD1 is a possible D gene (6 bases). Germline-derived CDR1 and CDR2 are SGHDT and YYEEEE. The germline V and J ends were trimmed by 5 bases and 4 bases, with 13 bases remaining between them. This CDR3 comprises 15 residues. DNA for the CDR3: TGTGCCAGCAGTATCCAGGGGACAGGGGCCAACGTCCTGACTTTC. Encoded protein: CASSIQGTGANVLTF.

The V gene is TRBV27, the J gene TRBJ2-3, with D unclear. Trimming took off 7 bases at V and 3 bases at J, with 17 bases between the two ends. Germline V gene sequence: CDR1 MNHEY, CDR2 SMNVEV (reference sequence). The CDR3 runs to 15 residues. The CDR3, as DNA: TGTGCCAGCATTCTCCGCGGCTCCCGTACAGATACGCAGTATTTT. Its protein is CASILRGSRTDTQYF.

The genes are TRBV5-5 and TRBJ2-7, with D uncertain. CDR3 length: 13 residues. Germline V CDR1 and CDR2: SGHKS, YYEKEE (reference sequence). Trimming left V 1 base short and J 2 bases short, with 7 bases between. This CDR3 is CASSLMQAYEQYF. The DNA of the CDR3 is TGTGCCAGCAGCTTGATGCAGGCCTACGAGCAGTACTTC.

This rearrangement joins TRBV5-1 to TRBJ1-1; 9 nucleotides match TRBD1. The germline V gene encodes CDR1 SGHRS and CDR2 YFSETQ. The CDR3 consists of 17 residues. J lost 0 bases, V lost 0 bases, and 6 bases had no gene match. The CDR3 region has the DNA TGCGCCAGCAGCTTGGGGGACAGGGCCCTTATGAACACTGAAGCTTTCTTT. It yields the protein CASSLGDRALMNTEAFF.

The chain recombines TRBV5-1 with TRBJ2-3; TRBD2 is a possible D gene (5 bases). The germline V and J ends were trimmed by 2 bases and 4 bases, with 11 bases remaining between them. The CDR3 length is 14 residues. Germline V gene sequence: CDR1 SGHRS, CDR2 YFSETQ. CDR3 nucleotides: TGCGCCAGCAGCTTTGAGGGAGAGGCAGATACGCAGTATTTT. It codes for CASSFEGEADTQYF.

This rearrangement joins TRBV5-1 to TRBJ2-7; a possible D gene is TRBD2 (6 bases). Trimming removed 2 bases at V and 5 bases at J, with 11 bases between. Germline loops: CDR1 SGHRS, CDR2 YFSETQ. The CDR3 totals 13 residues. The CDR3 loop is CASSFSSDHEQYF. For the CDR3, the DNA is TGCGCCAGCAGCTTCTCTAGCGATCACGAGCAGTACTTC.

CDR3 sequence: CASSRTWGRRTEAFF. In nucleotides, the CDR3 is TGTGCCAGCAGCCGAACCTGGGGCAGGCGCACTGAAGCTTTCTTT. The chain links TRBV6-5 to TRBJ1-1, with D possibly TRBD1 on 5 matching bases. V lost 6 bases, J lost 4 bases, and 18 bases lay in between. Germline V gene data show CDR1 as MNHEY and CDR2 as SVGAGI. The CDR3 runs to 15 residues.

The chain carries TRBV19 and TRBJ1-1; D is undetermined. The germline V gene has CDR1 LNHDA and CDR2 SQIVND (reference sequence). The length of the CDR3 is 15 residues. Trimming cost V 3 bases and J 7 bases, with 18 bases left between them. CDR3 sequence (DNA): TGTGCCAGTAGTATTCGGTCTAGCCGACCACTTGAAGCTTTCTTT. This codes for CASSIRSSRPLEAFF.

This chain links TRBV30 with TRBJ2-1, with unresolved D. The V end lost 2 bases, the J end lost 0 bases, and 8 bases lay between the germline ends. The CDR3 loop spans 14 amino acids. CDR1 GTSNPN and CDR2 SVGIG come from the germline V gene (reference sequence). DNA of the CDR3: TGTGCCTGGAGTATAAGTAGCTCCTACAATGAGCAGTTCTTC. Translating gives CAWSISSSYNEQFF.

This clone turned up a few times. The chain recombines TRBV2 with TRBJ2-1, with TRBD2 matching over 10 bases. This CDR3 has 13 amino acids. The germline gives CDR1 SNHLY, CDR2 FYNNEI. The trim removed 4 bases at V and 9 bases at J, leaving 3 bases unmatched. The CDR3 nucleotides read TGTGCCAGCAGTGTGATAGCGGGGGGTGAGCAGTTCTTC. This gives the protein CASSVIAGGEQFF.

J is TRBJ2-7 and V is TRBV4-1; 7 bases agree with TRBD2. The CDR3 has 19 residues. CDR1 and CDR2 from the germline V gene are MGHRA and YSYEKL. Unmatched junction bases numbered 17, after V lost 1 base and J lost 2 bases. CDR3 in amino acids: CASSQGFKKLERGPYEQYF. The CDR3 DNA sequence: TGCGCCAGCAGCCAAGGGTTCAAAAAATTAGAGCGGGGACCCTACGAGCAGTACTTC.

The chain recombines TRBV6-6 with TRBJ2-1; no clear D gene. V was shortened by 4 bases and J by 12 bases, with 10 bases between the two germline ends. The germline gives CDR1 MNHNY, CDR2 SVGAGI (reference sequence). The length of the CDR3 is 11 residues. The CDR3 region has the DNA TGTGCCAGCAGTTTAGACACAGCGCAGTTCTTC. It encodes CASSLDTAQFF.

J is TRBJ2-4 and V is TRBV7-2; D is perhaps TRBD1 (6 bases). The CDR3 contains 16 residues. The ends were cut back, 1 base at V and 1 base at J, with 11 bases in the middle. Germline loops: CDR1 SGHTA, CDR2 FQGNSA. CDR3 sequence reads: CASSLGQGKAKNIQYF. Here the CDR3 DNA reads TGTGCCAGCAGCTTAGGCCAGGGGAAGGCCAAAAACATTCAGTACTTC.

Regarding this clone: At one end, the junction sequence differs from germline, possibly due to a read error. The chain joins TRBV27 to TRBJ2-7; weak D call: TRBD2 (6 bases). This CDR3 region has 12 residues. CDR1 MNHEY and CDR2 SMNVEV come from the germline V gene (reference sequence). The CDR3 spells CASSSSTGSLLF. The CDR3 DNA is TGTGCCAGCAGTTCGAGTACCGGGAGTCTACTCTTC.

In the case of this clone: The germline gene is not matched at one end of the junction; a read error may be the cause. The V gene is TRBV5-1, the J gene TRBJ1-6; D is ambiguous. The CDR3 contains 15 residues. In germline, CDR1 is SGHRS, CDR2 YFSETQ. Here the CDR3 DNA reads TGCGCCAGCAGCTTGGGACAAACTCAAAATTCACCCCTCCACTTC. As protein: CASSLGQTQNSPLHF. Full variable domain (missing parts from reference TRBV5-1 and TRBJ1-6): KAGVTQTPRYLIKTRGQQVTLSCSPISGHRSVSWYQQTPGQGLQFLFEYFSETQRNKGNFPGRFSGRQFSNSRSEMNVSTLELGDSALYLCASSLGQTQNSPLHFGNGTRLTVT.

This sequence joins TRBV5-4 and TRBJ2-6; 8 bases are shared with TRBD2. V dropped 3 bases and J dropped 0; count of bases not matched to a gene: 8. The CDR3 extends over 18 amino acids. Germline V gives CDR1 SGHNT, CDR2 YYREEE (reference sequence). For the CDR3, the DNA is TGTGCCAGCAGCTCTACTCGGGGGGGAGCCTCTGGGGCCAACGTCCTGACTTTC. It is translated as CASSSTRGGASGANVLTF.

The gene calls are TRBV14 and TRBJ2-1; TRBD2 aligns across 8 bases. Germline CDR1 is SGHDN and CDR2 is FVKESK. The CDR3 runs 17 residues. Trimming took 1 base from V and 5 from J; bases not matched to a gene: 10. CDR3 bases: TGTGCCAGCAGCCAAGGCTTAGGCGGGGGGACGAACAATGAGCAGTTCTTC. Its translation: CASSQGLGGGTNNEQFF.

CDR3: CASSLFWDREGNQPQHF. Written as DNA, the CDR3 is TGTGCCAGCAGTCTGTTTTGGGACAGGGAGGGGAATCAGCCCCAGCATTTT. V is TRBV7-2 and J is TRBJ1-5, with 9 bases aligning to TRBD1. J lost 4 bases, V lost 6 bases, and 13 bases had no gene match. In germline, CDR1 is SGHTA, CDR2 FQGNSA. This CDR3 is built from 17 residues. The complete variable domain, with remaining parts taken from reference TRBV7-2 and TRBJ1-5, reads GAGVSQSPSNKVTEKGKDVELRCDPISGHTALYWYRQSLGQGLEFLIYFQGNSAPDKSGLPSDRFSAERTGGSVSTLTIQRTQQEDSAVYLCASSLFWDREGNQPQHFGDGTRLSIL.

The gene calls are TRBV5-4 and TRBJ2-5; tentative D call: TRBD1 (5 bases). The germline V gene encodes CDR1 SGHNT and CDR2 YYREEE (reference sequence). V was trimmed by 5 bases and J by 5 bases, leaving 13 bases between them. This CDR3 has 13 amino acids. CDR3 residues: CASSSDSLETQYF. As DNA, the CDR3 is TGTGCCAGCAGTTCTGACAGCTTGGAGACCCAGTACTTC. The full variable domain, rest sourced from reference TRBV5-4 and TRBJ2-5, is ETGVTQSPTHLIKTRGQQVTLRCSSQSGHNTVSWYQQALGQGPQFIFQYYREEENGRGNFPPRFSGLQFPNYSSELNVNALELDDSALYLCASSSDSLETQYFGPGTRLLVL.

V usage is TRBV28 and J usage is TRBJ1-5; possible D gene TRBD1, 6 bases. This CDR3 is 14 amino acids long. CDR1 and CDR2 (germline): MDHEN, SYDVKM. The V and J ends lost 4 bases and 6 bases respectively, with 13 bases between them. This CDR3 reads CASSYPGGLQPQHF. The CDR3 DNA follows: TGTGCCAGCAGTTACCCCGGGGGGCTTCAGCCCCAGCATTTT.